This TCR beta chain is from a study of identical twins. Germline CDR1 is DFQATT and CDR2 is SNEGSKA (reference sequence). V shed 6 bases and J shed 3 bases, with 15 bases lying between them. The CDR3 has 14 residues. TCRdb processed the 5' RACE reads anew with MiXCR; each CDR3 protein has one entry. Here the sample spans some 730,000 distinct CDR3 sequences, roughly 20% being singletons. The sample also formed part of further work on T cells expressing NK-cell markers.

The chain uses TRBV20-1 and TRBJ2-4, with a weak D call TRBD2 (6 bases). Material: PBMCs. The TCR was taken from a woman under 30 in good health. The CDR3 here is CSALSSVHKNIQYF. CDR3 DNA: TGCAGTGCCCTCTCTAGCGTACACAAAAACATTCAGTACTTC.